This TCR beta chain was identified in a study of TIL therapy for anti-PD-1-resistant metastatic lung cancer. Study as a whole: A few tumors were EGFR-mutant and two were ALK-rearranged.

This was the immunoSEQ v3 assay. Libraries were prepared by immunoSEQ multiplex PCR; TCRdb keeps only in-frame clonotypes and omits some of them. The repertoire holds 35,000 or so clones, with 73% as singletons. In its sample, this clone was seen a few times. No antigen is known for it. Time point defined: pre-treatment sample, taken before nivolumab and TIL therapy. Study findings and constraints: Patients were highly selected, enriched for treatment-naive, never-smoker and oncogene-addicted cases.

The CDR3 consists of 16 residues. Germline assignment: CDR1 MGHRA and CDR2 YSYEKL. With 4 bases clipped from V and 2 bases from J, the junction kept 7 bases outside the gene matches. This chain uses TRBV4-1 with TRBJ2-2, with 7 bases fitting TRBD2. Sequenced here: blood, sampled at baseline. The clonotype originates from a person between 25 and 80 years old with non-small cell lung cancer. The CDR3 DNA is TGCGCCAGCAGCCCTTGGGCTAGCGGTAACACCGGGGAGCTGTTTTTT. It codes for CASSPWASGNTGELFF.